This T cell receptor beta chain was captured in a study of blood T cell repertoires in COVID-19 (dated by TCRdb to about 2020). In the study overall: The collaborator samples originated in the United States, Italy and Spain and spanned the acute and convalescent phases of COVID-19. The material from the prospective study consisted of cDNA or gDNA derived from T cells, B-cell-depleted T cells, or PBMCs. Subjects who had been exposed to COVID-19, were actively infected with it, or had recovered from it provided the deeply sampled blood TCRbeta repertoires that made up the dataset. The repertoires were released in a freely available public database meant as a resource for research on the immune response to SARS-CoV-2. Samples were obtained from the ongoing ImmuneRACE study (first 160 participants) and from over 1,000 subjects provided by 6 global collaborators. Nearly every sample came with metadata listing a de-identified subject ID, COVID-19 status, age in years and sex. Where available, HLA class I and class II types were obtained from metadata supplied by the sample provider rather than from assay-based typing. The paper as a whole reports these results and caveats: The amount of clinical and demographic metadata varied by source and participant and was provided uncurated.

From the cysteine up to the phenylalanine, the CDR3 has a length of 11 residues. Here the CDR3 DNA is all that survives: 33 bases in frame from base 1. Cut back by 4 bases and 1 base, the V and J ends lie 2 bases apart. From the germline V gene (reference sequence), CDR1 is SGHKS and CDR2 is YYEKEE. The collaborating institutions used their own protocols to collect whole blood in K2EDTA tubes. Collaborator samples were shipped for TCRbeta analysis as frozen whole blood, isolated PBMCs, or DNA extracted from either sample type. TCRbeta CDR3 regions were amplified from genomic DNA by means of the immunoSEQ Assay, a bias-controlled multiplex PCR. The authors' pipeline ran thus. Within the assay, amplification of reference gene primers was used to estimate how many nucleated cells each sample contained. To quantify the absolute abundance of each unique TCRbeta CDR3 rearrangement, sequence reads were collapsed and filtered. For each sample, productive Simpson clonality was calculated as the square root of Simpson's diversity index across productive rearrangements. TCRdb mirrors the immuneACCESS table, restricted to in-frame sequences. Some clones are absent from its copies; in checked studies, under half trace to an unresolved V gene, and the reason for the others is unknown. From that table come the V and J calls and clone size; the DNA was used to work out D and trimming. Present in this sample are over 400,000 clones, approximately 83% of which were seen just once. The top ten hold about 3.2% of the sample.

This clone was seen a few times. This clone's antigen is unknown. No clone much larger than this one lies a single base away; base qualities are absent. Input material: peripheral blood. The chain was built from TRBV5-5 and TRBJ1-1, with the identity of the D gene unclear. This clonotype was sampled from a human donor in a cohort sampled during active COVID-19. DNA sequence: TGTGCCAGCAGCCGGAACACTGAAGCTTTCTTT. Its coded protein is CASSRNTEAFF.